This TCR beta chain stems from a study of T cells in Graves' hyperthyroidism and ophthalmopathy. Study-wide findings and caveats: From stable hyperthyroidism, ophthalmopathy was separated by a 13 V-J model.

V lost 6 bases and J lost 3; bases outside the gene matches: 4. This CDR3 region has 13 residues. Per germline, CDR1 LNHNV and CDR2 YYDKDF (reference sequence). Absence of ophthalmopathy progression within 18 months defined stable Graves' hyperthyroidism. Uncontrolled infection, other autoimmune disease, pregnancy and lactation each barred patients from inclusion. On this clonotype: The antigen is not known.

Authors of the study amplified TCR beta CDR3 regions from RNA transcripts. The primer set for the first-round RT-PCR of the TCR CDR3 was HTBI. MiXCR, applied by TCRdb to the multiplex PCR reads, yields one record per CDR3 protein. In the table there are roughly 710,000 distinct CDR3 sequences, about a third of which are singletons. This TCR came from a woman aged 40 to 50 with Graves' hyperthyroidism. Sequenced sample: blood. The chain has TRBV15 and TRBJ2-7, with TRBD1 matching 8 bases. CDR3 nucleotide sequence: TGTGCCACCAGACTGGGACAGGACTACGAGCAGTACTTC. Encoded protein: CATRLGQDYEQYF.